Included here is one T cell receptor beta chain sequence, with context. Its antigen remains unknown. The sample belongs to a study of shared clonotypes between healthy human individuals. Findings and limits, study-wide: Estimated richness was generally greater in naive than memory subsets. Rarefaction indicated that sorted-subset sequencing remained incomplete although depth was large.

CDR1 and CDR2 (germline): WSHSY, SAAADI. The J segment lost 5 bases and the V segment lost 6 bases, leaving 5 bases of the junction unmatched. The CDR3 sequence is 14 residues long. TCRdb keeps only in-frame clones here, not all; method: immunoSEQ multiplex PCR. The sample shows some 1.5 million clones, around 98% of them seen only once. Participating donors were healthy, HIV-negative adults free of recent acute infections or vaccinations. The donors, all of them Caucasian adults, lived in Nashville, Tennessee. Sequenced material: naive CD4+ T cells sorted from blood. This sample's subset: CD45RA+ positively selected. The clonotype originates from a man aged 30-40 years in good health. The V call is TRBV10-2, the J call TRBJ1-5; 9 bases align to TRBD1. The CDR3 loop reads CASSWTGADQPQHF. The CDR3 DNA reads as TGCGCCAGCAGCTGGACAGGGGCGGATCAGCCCCAGCATTTT.